The 15 T cell receptor beta chains reported below all come from one sample, sequenced in a study of blood T cell repertoires in COVID-19. Clones were sequenced by immunoSEQ multiplex PCR, and TCRdb holds only the in-frame ones, with some missing. The table has about 480,000 clones, approximately 88% seen once; the top ten hold over 1.5%. Sequenced input: PBMCs or T cells enriched from blood (not recorded which). The receptors shown here come from a woman aged 40-49 years who had recovered from COVID-19.

The V and J genes are TRBV6-5 and TRBJ2-1; 9 bases fit TRBD1. The CDR3 runs to 15 residues. CDR1 MNHEY and CDR2 SVGAGI come from the germline V gene. V gave up 5 bases and J gave up 4 bases; unmatched junction bases: 6. The CDR3 here is CASSTWDREYNEQFF. Written as DNA, the CDR3 is TGTGCCAGCAGTACTTGGGACAGGGAATACAATGAGCAGTTCTTC.

This rearrangement joins TRBV3-1 (or the pseudogene TRBV3-2) to TRBJ2-2; TRBD2 matches 14 bases. CDR1 and CDR2 (germline): LGHDT, YNNKEL (reference sequence). The CDR3 loop spans 23 amino acids. J lost 6 bases, V lost 4 bases, and 25 bases had no gene match. The CDR3 protein is CASSLLIPPTSGRAFTHPGELFF. The CDR3, as DNA: TGTGCCAGCAGCCTCCTCATTCCCCCGACTAGCGGGAGGGCCTTCACCCACCCCGGGGAGCTGTTTTTT.

V gene TRBV6-5 combines with J gene TRBJ1-1; D is uncertain. With 0 bases removed from V and 4 bases from J, the gap between germline ends came to 9 bases. Germline CDR1 reads MNHEY; CDR2 reads SVGAGI. The CDR3 is 14 residues long. CDR3: CASSYSHGVTEAFF. The CDR3 DNA reads TGTGCCAGCAGTTACTCGCACGGGGTCACTGAAGCTTTCTTT.

The chain joins TRBV23-1 to TRBJ2-1; maybe TRBD1 (6 bases). TRBV23-1 is placed among ORFs of uncertain function. The V gene lost 8 bases and the J gene lost 7 bases, with 21 bases spanning the gap. The CDR3 length is 15 residues. The chain's CDR3 is CASAPPQGKRNEQFF. CDR3 nucleotides: TGCGCCAGCGCTCCGCCTCAGGGGAAGAGGAATGAGCAGTTCTTC.

This chain connects TRBV3-1 (or the pseudogene TRBV3-2) to TRBJ2-7; D possibly corresponds to TRBD1 (5 bases). Between the trimmed V and J ends, which lost 2 bases and 4 bases, there was a span of 15 bases. CDR1 and CDR2 from the germline V gene are LGHDT and YNNKEL (reference sequence). The CDR3 covers 15 residues. CDR3 sequence reads: CASSQSMDNGYEQYF. The DNA of the CDR3 is TGTGCCAGCAGCCAATCCATGGACAATGGGTACGAGCAGTACTTC.

This clone showed up just once. The chain couples TRBV11-2 to TRBJ1-1, with D tentatively TRBD1 (5 bases). This CDR3 is built from 13 residues. V was cut by 8 bases and J by 1 base, with 11 bases left in between. Per the germline V gene, CDR1 is SGHAT and CDR2 is FQNNGV. As DNA, the CDR3 is TGTGCCAGCGGGCAGCAGGGGAACACTGAAGCTTTCTTT. This encodes CASGQQGNTEAFF.

As to this clone: This sample also contains other DNA sequences that code for the same CDR3. The chain carries TRBV20-1 and TRBJ2-7; D is uncertain. The CDR3 covers 11 residues. Trimming stripped 2 bases from V and 5 bases from J, with 7 bases between. Per germline, CDR1 DFQATT and CDR2 SNEGSKA (reference sequence). CDR3 region: CSARSGHEQYF. The DNA of the CDR3 is TGCAGTGCTAGATCGGGTCACGAGCAGTACTTC.

The chain couples TRBV6-1 to TRBJ1-2; no clear D. This CDR3 comprises 14 residues. Trimming pared 0 bases from V and 3 bases from J, leaving 8 bases between. CDR1 and CDR2 (germline): MNHNS, SASEGT. Written as DNA, the CDR3 is TGTGCCAGCAGTGAAGCGAGCGGATACTATGGCTACACCTTC. Its translation is CASSEASGYYGYTF.

V is TRBV7-2 and J is TRBJ2-1; 9 nucleotides agree with TRBD2. The germline V gene encodes CDR1 SGHTA and CDR2 FQGNSA. CDR3 length: 16 residues. V gave up 2 bases and J gave up 3 bases; unmatched junction bases: 5. CDR3 DNA sequence: TGTGCCAGCAGCTTAAACGCGGGAGGGCGCTACAATGAGCAGTTCTTC. Its protein product is CASSLNAGGRYNEQFF.

The V call is TRBV5-1, the J call TRBJ2-7; the D gene is possibly TRBD1 (5 bases). Germline V lookup: CDR1 SGHRS, CDR2 YFSETQ. V was shortened by 3 bases and J by 3 bases, with 16 bases between the two germline ends. CDR3 length equals 15 residues. The CDR3 reads CASSSRVGLSYEQYF. The CDR3 DNA follows: TGCGCCAGCAGCTCCAGGGTAGGGTTAAGCTACGAGCAGTACTTC. The variable domain in full, completed from reference TRBV5-1 and TRBJ2-7, reads KAGVTQTPRYLIKTRGQQVTLSCSPISGHRSVSWYQQTPGQGLQFLFEYFSETQRNKGNFPGRFSGRQFSNSRSEMNVSTLELGDSALYLCASSSRVGLSYEQYFGPGTRLTVT.

The chain uses TRBV24-1 and TRBJ2-5; 7 bases match TRBD2. Trimming at V came to 7 bases and at J to 5 bases, leaving 6 bases not matched to a gene. This CDR3 contains 13 residues. Germline V gene lookup returns CDR1 KGHDR and CDR2 SFDVKD. CDR3 sequence reads: CATSQSGTETQYF. CDR3 coding DNA: TGTGCCACCAGCCAAAGCGGGACGGAGACCCAGTACTTC.

The chain combines TRBV5-4 with TRBJ2-5, with TRBD1 identical over 7 bases. Looked up from germline, CDR1 is SGHNT and CDR2 is YYREEE (reference sequence). The CDR3 loop spans 13 amino acids. Germline trimming cut 8 bases from V and 4 bases from J; bases unmatched to any gene: 8. The CDR3 coding sequence is TGTGCCAGTGAGGGGGCGCCCCGAGAGACCCAGTACTTC. Amino acid sequence: CASEGAPRETQYF.

V is TRBV5-4 and J is TRBJ1-2, with D possibly matching TRBD1 (5 bases). The length of the CDR3 is 15 residues. Looked up from germline, CDR1 is SGHNT and CDR2 is YYREEE (reference sequence). The V and J ends lost 0 bases and 7 bases respectively, with 16 bases between them. The CDR3 spells CASSLGRAQGGGYTF. CDR3 nucleotides: TGTGCCAGCAGCTTGGGGAGGGCTCAGGGCGGTGGCTACACCTTC.

The chain couples TRBV11-3 to TRBJ2-3; TRBD1 is a possible D gene (6 bases). Germline V gene lookup returns CDR1 SGHNT and CDR2 YENEEA. Trimming took 2 bases from V and 0 from J, leaving 9 bases between them. The length of the CDR3 is 15 residues. CDR3 region: CASSLRDTSTDTQYF. The CDR3 DNA reads as TGTGCCAGCAGCTTACGGGACACCAGCACAGATACGCAGTATTTT. Combining the CDR3 with reference TRBV11-3 and TRBJ2-3 gives the whole variable domain EAGVVQSPRYKIIEKKQPVAFWCNPISGHNTLYWYLQNLGQGPELLIRYENEEAVDDSQLPKDRFSAERLKGVDSTLKIQPAELGDSAVYLCASSLRDTSTDTQYFGPGTRLTVL.

This sequence joins TRBV2 and TRBJ2-5, with TRBD2 as a possible D gene (5 bases). Trimming cost V 11 bases and J 5 bases, with 18 bases left between them. Germline lookup yields CDR1 SNHLY and CDR2 FYNNEI. The CDR3 length is 13 residues. The CDR3 reads CASAREGWETQYF. DNA for the CDR3: TGTGCCTCCGCCCGAGAGGGATGGGAGACCCAGTACTTC.